This paragraph reports one TCR beta chain. Original handling: Estimation of nucleated cell counts relied on the amplification of reference gene primers. Some clones are missing from TCRdb's copy, which holds only in-frame ones; the method was immunoSEQ multiplex PCR. V and J calls plus clone size are reproduced from that table; the DNA served to infer D and trimming. The table includes tens of thousands of clones, around 86% detected once. This sample is part of a study of blood T cell repertoires in COVID-19. On the study more broadly: Sources were T cells, B-cell-depleted T cells, or PBMCs; the material itself was cDNA or gDNA.

This CDR3 region has 18 residues. CDR1 and CDR2 (germline): LNHDA, SQIVND (reference sequence). With 3 bases clipped from V and 3 bases from J, the junction kept 14 bases outside the gene matches. Sample: peripheral blood. The V and J genes are TRBV19 and TRBJ2-1; 7 positions match TRBD2. The TCR was taken from a man between 65 and 79 years old with active or convalescent COVID-19. The CDR3 bases are TGTGCCAGTAGTATTTATTGGGGAGAGCCTAGCGGCTACAATGAGCAGTTCTTC. Translated: CASSIYWGEPSGYNEQFF.